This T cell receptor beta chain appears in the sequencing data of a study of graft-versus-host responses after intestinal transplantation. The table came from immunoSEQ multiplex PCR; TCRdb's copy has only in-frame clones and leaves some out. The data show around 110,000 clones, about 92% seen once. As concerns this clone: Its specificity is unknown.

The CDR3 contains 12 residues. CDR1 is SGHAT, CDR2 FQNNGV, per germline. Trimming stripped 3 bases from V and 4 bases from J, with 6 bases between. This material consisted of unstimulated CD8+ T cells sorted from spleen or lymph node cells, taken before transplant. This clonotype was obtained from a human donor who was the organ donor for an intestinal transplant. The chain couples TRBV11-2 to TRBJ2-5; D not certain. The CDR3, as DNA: TGTGCCAGCAGCTTCGAAGGAGAGACCCAGTACTTC. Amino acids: CASSFEGETQYF. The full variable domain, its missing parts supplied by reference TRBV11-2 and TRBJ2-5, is EAGVAQSPRYKIIEKRQSVAFWCNPISGHATLYWYQQILGQGPKLLIQFQNNGVVDDSQLPKDRFSAERLKGVDSTLKIQPAKLEDSAVYLCASSFEGETQYFGPGTRLLVL.